The T cell receptor beta chain under discussion was sequenced for a study of type 1 and type 2 diabetes patients. CDR1 and CDR2 (germline): MNHEY, SMNVEV (reference sequence). Trimming pared 7 bases from V and 2 bases from J, leaving 18 bases between. This CDR3 contains 15 residues. All diabetic donors were classified as either type 1 or type 2 diabetes. The PCR template was genomic DNA. The TCR beta CDR3 region was amplified using 30 forward and 13 reverse primers. One entry per CDR3 protein, called by TCRdb with MiXCR from the multiplex PCR reads. The repertoire holds 250,000 or so distinct CDR3 sequences, roughly 44% seen once, with roughly 13% in the top ten.

The TCR comes from a man in his late teens or twenties with type 2 diabetes. Material for sequencing was peripheral blood mononuclear cells (PBMCs). The gene calls are TRBV27 and TRBJ2-7, with D possibly called TRBD1 or TRBD2 (6 bases each). CDR3 amino acids: CASTTKGGPTYEQYF. The CDR3 DNA follows: TGTGCCAGCACCACGAAGGGGGGTCCGACCTACGAGCAGTACTTC.